This T cell receptor (beta chain) appears in the sequencing data of a study of blood T cell repertoires in COVID-19. Study-level background: The analysed material was cDNA or gDNA that came from T cells, B-cell-depleted T cells, or PBMCs.

Per the germline V gene, CDR1 is SQVTM and CDR2 is ANQGSEA. Trimming removed 7 bases from V and 4 bases from J; junction bases left unmatched: 7. The CDR3 has 13 residues. Original data processing: Reference gene primer amplification in the assay estimated nucleated cell counts. Sequenced by immunoSEQ multiplex PCR; TCRdb stores in-frame clones only, minus some. That table gives V, J and clone size, and the DNA gave D and trimming. The top ten clones hold under 30% of a sample with about 38,000 clones, around 89% of them seen once. The sequenced material came from peripheral blood. The gene calls are TRBV29-1 and TRBJ1-1, with 9 bases lining up with TRBD1. The source is a man aged 60-69 years with active or convalescent COVID-19. In DNA form, the CDR3 reads TGCAGCGACGGGACAGGGCTGGTCACTGAAGCTTTCTTT. This sequence encodes CSDGTGLVTEAFF.